Sequencing of this TCR beta chain was carried out in a study of cytomegalovirus exposure and HLA in healthy donors. Study-wide results and caveats: The study labeled 180 or so TCR beta chains cytomegalovirus-associated. TCR sequences were mostly rare, though some public TCRs occurred in many donors. A prior analysis recorded that most TCR beta V segments were productive about 87% or about 30% of the time.

The PCR contained 60 Vbeta and 13 Jbeta primers. Measured with immunoSEQ multiplex PCR; TCRdb has only the in-frame clones, and not every one. The sample yields around 210,000 clones, around 86% seen once. This clone was seen more than once but under ten times. No antigen is known for it. The length of the CDR3 is 13 residues. Unmatched junction bases numbered 5, after V lost 5 bases and J lost 8 bases. CDR1 and CDR2 (germline): SGHTA, FQGTGA. The TCR originated in a woman aged 40 to 50 in good health and CMV-seronegative. This sequence joins TRBV7-3 and TRBJ1-2, with 10 nucleotides matching TRBD1. Sequencing was performed on PBMCs. The CDR3 DNA is TGTGCCAGCAGCCGAGGACAGGGGGAGGGCTACACCTTC. This translates into CASSRGQGEGYTF.